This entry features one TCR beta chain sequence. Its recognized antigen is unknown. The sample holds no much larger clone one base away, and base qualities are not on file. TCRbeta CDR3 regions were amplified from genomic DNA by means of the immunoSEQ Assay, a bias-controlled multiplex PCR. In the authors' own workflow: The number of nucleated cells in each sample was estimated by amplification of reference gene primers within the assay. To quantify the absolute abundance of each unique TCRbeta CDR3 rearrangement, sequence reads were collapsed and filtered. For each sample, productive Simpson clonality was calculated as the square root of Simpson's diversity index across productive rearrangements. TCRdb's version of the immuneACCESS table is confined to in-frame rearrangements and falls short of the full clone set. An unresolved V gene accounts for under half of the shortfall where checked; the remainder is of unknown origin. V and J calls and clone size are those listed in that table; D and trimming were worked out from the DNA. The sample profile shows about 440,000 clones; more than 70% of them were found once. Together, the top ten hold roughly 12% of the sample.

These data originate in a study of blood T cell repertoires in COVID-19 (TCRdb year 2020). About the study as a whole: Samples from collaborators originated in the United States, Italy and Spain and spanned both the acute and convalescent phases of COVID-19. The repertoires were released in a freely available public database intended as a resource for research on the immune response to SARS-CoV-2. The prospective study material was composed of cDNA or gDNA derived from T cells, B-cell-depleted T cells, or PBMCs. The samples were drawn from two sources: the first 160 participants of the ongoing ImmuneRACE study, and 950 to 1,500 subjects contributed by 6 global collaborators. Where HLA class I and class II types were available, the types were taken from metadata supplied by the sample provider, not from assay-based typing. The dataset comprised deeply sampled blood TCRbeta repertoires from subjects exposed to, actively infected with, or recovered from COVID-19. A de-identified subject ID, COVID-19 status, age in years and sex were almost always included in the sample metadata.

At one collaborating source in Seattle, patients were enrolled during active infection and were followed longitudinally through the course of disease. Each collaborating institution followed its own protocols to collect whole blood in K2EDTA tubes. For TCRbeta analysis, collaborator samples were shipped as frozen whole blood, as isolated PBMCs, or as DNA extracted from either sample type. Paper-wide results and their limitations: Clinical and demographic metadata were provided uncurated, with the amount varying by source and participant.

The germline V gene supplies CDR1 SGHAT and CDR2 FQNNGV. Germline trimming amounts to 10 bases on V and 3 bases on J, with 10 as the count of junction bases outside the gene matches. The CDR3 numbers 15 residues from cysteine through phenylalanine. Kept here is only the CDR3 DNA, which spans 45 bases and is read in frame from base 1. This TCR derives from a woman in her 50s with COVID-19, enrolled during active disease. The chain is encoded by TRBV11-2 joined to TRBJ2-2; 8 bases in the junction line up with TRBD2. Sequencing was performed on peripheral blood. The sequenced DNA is TGTGCCATCATAAGCGGGGGTCTCTACACCGGGGAGCTGTTTTTT. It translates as CAIISGGLYTGELFF. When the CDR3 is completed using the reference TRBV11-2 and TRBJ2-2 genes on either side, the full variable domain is EAGVAQSPRYKIIEKRQSVAFWCNPISGHATLYWYQQILGQGPKLLIQFQNNGVVDDSQLPKDRFSAERLKGVDSTLKIQPAKLEDSAVYLCAIISGGLYTGELFFGEGSRLTVL.